This TCR beta chain was identified during a study of cytomegalovirus exposure and HLA in healthy donors. Vbeta (60) and Jbeta (13) primers were used in the PCR. The assay was immunoSEQ multiplex PCR, and TCRdb's table has in-frame clones only and misses some. The sample has approximately 150,000 clones, less than 80% seen once; the top ten hold more than 3.5%. CDR1 is SGHRS and CDR2 is YFSETQ in the germline V gene. V was clipped by 0 bases and J by 3 bases; unmatched bases: 5. This CDR3 comprises 16 residues. The chain combines TRBV5-1 with TRBJ1-4; 7 positions agree with TRBD1. The sequencing sample was made of PBMCs. The sequence was collected from a man in his forties in good health and CMV-seronegative. In DNA, the CDR3 is TGCGCCAGCAGCTTGGAAGGGGGCGAGGCTAATGAAAAACTGTTTTTT. Translation: CASSLEGGEANEKLFF. The whole variable domain, filled in from reference TRBV5-1 and TRBJ1-4, reads KAGVTQTPRYLIKTRGQQVTLSCSPISGHRSVSWYQQTPGQGLQFLFEYFSETQRNKGNFPGRFSGRQFSNSRSEMNVSTLELGDSALYLCASSLEGGEANEKLFFGSGTQLSVL.